The 8 T cell receptor beta chains in this list originate from one sample, sequenced in a study of spatial heterogeneity in lung cancer. Time point defined: sample taken at primary tumor resection. Whole RNA, which was extracted from tumor, nontumor lung tissue or frozen PBMC, was sequenced without any cell sorting. TCRdb re-called the 5' RACE reads with MiXCR, one entry per CDR3 protein. The sample lists 75,000 to 85,000 distinct CDR3 sequences, 15% to 25% occurring once. Here the sequenced sample was PBMCs, taken at surgery. These receptors originate from a male donor with early-stage non-small cell lung cancer.

The rearrangement joins TRBV9 to TRBJ1-4, with a possible D match to TRBD1 (5 bases). Trimming pared 3 bases from V and 4 bases from J, leaving 13 bases between. Germline V gene data show CDR1 as SGDLS and CDR2 as YYNGEE. CDR3 length: 15 amino acids. This CDR3 is CASSGGASHNEKLFF. The DNA for the CDR3 is TGTGCCAGCAGCGGAGGGGCCTCCCATAATGAAAAACTGTTTTTT.

The CDR3 DNA follows: TGTGCCAGCAGTCCAATGGCAGTGAGCCACGAGCAGTACTTC. It codes for CASSPMAVSHEQYF. The rearrangement joins TRBV5-5 to TRBJ2-7, with D unresolved. V shed 5 bases and J shed 5 bases, with 17 bases lying between them. This CDR3 has 14 amino acids. Germline V CDR1 and CDR2: SGHKS, YYEKEE (reference sequence).

The J gene is TRBJ2-4, the V gene TRBV6-5; a weak D match, TRBD2 (6 bases). Germline V gives CDR1 MNHEY, CDR2 SVGAGI. The length of the CDR3 is 15 residues. V gave up 5 bases and J gave up 0 bases, with 11 bases separating them. The CDR3 spells CASSDGGTAKNIQYF. Here the CDR3 DNA reads TGTGCCAGCAGTGACGGCGGGACAGCCAAAAACATTCAGTACTTC.

On this clonotype: A much more abundant neighbour one base away suggests this may be a read error. The chain couples TRBV3-1 to TRBJ1-1; possible D gene TRBD1, 6 bases. The CDR3 consists of 14 residues. Germline CDR1 LGHDT, CDR2 YNNKEL (reference sequence). The DNA of the CDR3 is TGTGTCAGCAGCCAATTCGGAGGGGGTGATGAAGCTTTCTTT. Translation gives CVSSQFGGGDEAFF.

Worth noting for this clonotype: A read error may be the cause here, since a much bigger clone is one base away. The chain combines TRBV28 with TRBJ2-7; no definite D call. Germline values: CDR1 MDHEN, CDR2 SYDVKM. The CDR3 spans 15 residues. V lost 4 bases and J 3 bases, leaving 16 bases between the germline ends. The CDR3 is CASSSSRIDGYEQYF. The CDR3 DNA is TGTGCCAGCAGTTCGAGCAGGATTGACGGCTACGAGCAGTACTTC. The full variable domain, in which reference TRBV28 and TRBJ2-7 provide the parts outside the CDR3, is DVKVTQSSRYLVKRTGEKVFLECVQDMDHENMFWYRQDPGLGLRLIYFSYDVKMKEKGDIPEGYSVSREKKERFSLILESASTNQTSMYLCASSSSRIDGYEQYFGPGTRLTVT.

The chain joins TRBV2 to TRBJ1-2; D gene unclear. The V and J ends lost 3 bases and 1 base respectively, with 6 bases between them. The CDR3 has 13 residues. Germline CDR1 reads SNHLY; CDR2 reads FYNNEI. The CDR3 here is CASSEGSNYGYTF. The CDR3 region has the DNA TGTGCCAGCAGTGAGGGCAGTAACTATGGCTACACCTTC.

Only one count was recorded for this clonotype. The genes are TRBV18 and TRBJ2-1; TRBD2 aligns across 11 bases. This CDR3 has 17 amino acids. Trimming removed 3 bases from V and 2 bases from J; junction bases left unmatched: 6. Per the germline V gene, CDR1 is KGHSH and CDR2 is LQKENI. Here the CDR3 DNA reads TGTGCCAGCTCACCCCTTACTAGCGGGAGTACCTACAATGAGCAGTTCTTC. Protein product: CASSPLTSGSTYNEQFF. Filled out from reference TRBV18 and TRBJ2-1, the complete variable domain reads NAGVMQNPRHLVRRRGQEARLRCSPMKGHSHVYWYRQLPEEGLKFMVYLQKENIIDESGMPKERFSAEFPKEGPSILRIQQVVRGDSAAYFCASSPLTSGSTYNEQFFGPGTRLTVL.

The chain has TRBV12-3 or TRBV12-4 and TRBJ1-2; D is ambiguous. V dropped 2 bases and J dropped 2 bases, with 6 bases sitting between them. The CDR3 sequence is 13 residues long. In DNA form, the CDR3 reads TGTGCCAGCAGTTTATTGGGGAACTATGGCTACACCTTC. Translation: CASSLLGNYGYTF.